This T cell receptor (beta chain) was profiled in a study of CD8+CD57+ T cells in acquired aplastic anemia. Study background: Across the sorted CD4+ and CD8+ cells, DNA amounts averaged roughly 3.5 ug.

Study-wide results and limits: Patients showed no significant difference from controls in CD8+ Simpson's diversity.

About this clonotype itself: Its specificity is unknown.

Patients picked for sequencing had shown CD8+CD57+ cell expansion detected by flow cytometry. Patients had not yet gotten any therapy when their blood was taken for sampling. Trimming left V 7 bases short and J 5 bases short, with 21 bases between. Germline values: CDR1 LNHDA, CDR2 SQIVND (reference sequence). CDR3 size: 16 residues. According to the study, genomic DNA was the template for TCR beta VDJ and CDR3 profiling. TCRdb re-called the reads through MiXCR, storing one row per CDR3 protein. The data hold under 200,000 distinct CDR3 sequences, with around 48% observed a single time. Input material: sorted CD4+, CD8+, or CD8+CD57+ T cells (not recorded which) from PBMCs. The chain carries TRBV19 and TRBJ1-5, with D possibly TRBD1 on 6 matching bases. The clonotype was recovered from a human donor with aplastic anemia. CDR3 protein: CASTRIGGGWDQPQHF. CDR3 in DNA: TGTGCCAGTACCAGAATAGGGGGGGGGTGGGATCAGCCCCAGCATTTT.